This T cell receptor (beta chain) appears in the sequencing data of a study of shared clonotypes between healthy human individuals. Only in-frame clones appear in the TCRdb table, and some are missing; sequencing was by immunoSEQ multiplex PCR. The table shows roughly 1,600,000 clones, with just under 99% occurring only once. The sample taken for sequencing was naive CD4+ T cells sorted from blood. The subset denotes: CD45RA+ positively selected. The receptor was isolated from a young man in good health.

Written as DNA, the CDR3 is TGTGCCAGCAGAGAATTACAGATCCCAAATGAAAAACTGTTTTTT. It yields the protein CASRELQIPNEKLFF. This chain uses TRBV27 with TRBJ1-4; no firm D call. This CDR3 has 15 residues. V lost 6 bases to trimming and J lost 5 bases, with 16 bases between them. The germline CDR1 and CDR2 sequences are MNHEY and SMNVEV (reference sequence). Complete variable domain (other parts from reference TRBV27 and TRBJ1-4): EAQVTQNPRYLITVTGKKLTVTCSQNMNHEYMSWYRQDPGLGLRQIYYSMNVEVTDKGDVPEGYKVSRKEKRNFPLILESPSPNQTSLYFCASRELQIPNEKLFFGSGTQLSVL.